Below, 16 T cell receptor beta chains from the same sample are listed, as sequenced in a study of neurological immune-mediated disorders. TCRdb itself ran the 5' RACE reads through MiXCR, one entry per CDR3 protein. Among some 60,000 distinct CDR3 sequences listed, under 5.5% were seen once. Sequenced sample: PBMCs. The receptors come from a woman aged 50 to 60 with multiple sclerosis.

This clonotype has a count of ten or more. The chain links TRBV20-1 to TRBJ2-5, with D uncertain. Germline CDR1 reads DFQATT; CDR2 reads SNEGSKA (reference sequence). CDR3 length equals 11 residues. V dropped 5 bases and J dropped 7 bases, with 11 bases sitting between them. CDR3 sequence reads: CSAGRIGTQYF. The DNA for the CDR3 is TGCAGTGCTGGCCGTATAGGGACCCAGTACTTC.

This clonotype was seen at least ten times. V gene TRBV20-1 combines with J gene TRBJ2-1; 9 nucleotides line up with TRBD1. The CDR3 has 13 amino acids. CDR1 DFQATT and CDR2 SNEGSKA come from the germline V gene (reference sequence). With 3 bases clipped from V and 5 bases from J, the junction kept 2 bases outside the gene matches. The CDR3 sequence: CSARGDRDNEQFF. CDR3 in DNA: TGCAGTGCTAGGGGGGACAGGGACAATGAGCAGTTCTTC.

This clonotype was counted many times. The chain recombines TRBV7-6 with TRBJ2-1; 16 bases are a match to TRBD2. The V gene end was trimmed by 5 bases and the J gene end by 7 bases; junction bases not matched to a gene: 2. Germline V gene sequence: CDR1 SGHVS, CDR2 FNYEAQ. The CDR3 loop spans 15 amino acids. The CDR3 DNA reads TGTGCCAGCAGCCCGGGACTAGCGGGGGGGAATGAGCAGTTCTTC. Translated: CASSPGLAGGNEQFF.

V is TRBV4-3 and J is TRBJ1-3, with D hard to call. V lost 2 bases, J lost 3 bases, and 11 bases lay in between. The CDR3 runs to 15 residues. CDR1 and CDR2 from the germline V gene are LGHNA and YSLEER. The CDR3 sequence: CASSQNWGNGNTIYF. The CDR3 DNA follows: TGCGCCAGCAGCCAAAATTGGGGAAATGGAAACACCATATATTTT.

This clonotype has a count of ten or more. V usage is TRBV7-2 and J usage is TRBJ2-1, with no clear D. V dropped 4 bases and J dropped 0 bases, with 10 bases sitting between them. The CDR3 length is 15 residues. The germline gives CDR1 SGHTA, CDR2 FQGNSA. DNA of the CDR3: TGTGCCAGCAGCTCCTATAGTAGCTCCTACAATGAGCAGTTCTTC. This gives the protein CASSSYSSSYNEQFF.

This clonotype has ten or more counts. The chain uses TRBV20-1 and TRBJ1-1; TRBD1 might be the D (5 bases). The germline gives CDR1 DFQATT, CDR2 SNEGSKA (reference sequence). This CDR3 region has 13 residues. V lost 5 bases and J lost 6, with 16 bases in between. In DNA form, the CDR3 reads TGCAGTGCTCCCATGGGGGGGGAGTCTGAAGCTTTCTTT. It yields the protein CSAPMGGESEAFF.

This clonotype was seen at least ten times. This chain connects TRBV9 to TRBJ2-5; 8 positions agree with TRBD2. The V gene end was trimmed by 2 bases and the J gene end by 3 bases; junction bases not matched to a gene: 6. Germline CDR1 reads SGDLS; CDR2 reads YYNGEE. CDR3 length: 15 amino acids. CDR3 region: CASSVWDGGEETQYF. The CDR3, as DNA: TGTGCCAGCAGCGTTTGGGACGGGGGGGAAGAGACCCAGTACTTC.

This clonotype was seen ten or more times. CDR3 in amino acids: CASSVADTQYF. As DNA, the CDR3 is TGTGCCAGCAGTGTAGCAGATACGCAGTATTTT. This chain links TRBV7-2 with TRBJ2-3; D gene uncertain. From germline, CDR1 is SGHTA and CDR2 FQGNSA. Trimming took 6 bases from V and 4 from J, leaving 5 bases between them. This CDR3 has 11 residues.

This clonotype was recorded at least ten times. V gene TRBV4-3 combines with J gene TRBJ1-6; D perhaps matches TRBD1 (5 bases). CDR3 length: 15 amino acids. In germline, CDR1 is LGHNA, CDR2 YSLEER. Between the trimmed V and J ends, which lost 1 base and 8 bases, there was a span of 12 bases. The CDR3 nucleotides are TGCGCCAGCAGCCAAGTAGGGGTTCAGCATTCACCCCTCCACTTT. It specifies CASSQVGVQHSPLHF.

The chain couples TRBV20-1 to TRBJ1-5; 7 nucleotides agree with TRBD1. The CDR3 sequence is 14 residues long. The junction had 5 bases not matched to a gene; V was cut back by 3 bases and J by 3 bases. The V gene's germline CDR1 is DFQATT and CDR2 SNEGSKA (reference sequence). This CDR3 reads CSARVQGINQPQHF. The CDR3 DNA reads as TGCAGTGCTAGGGTACAGGGGATCAATCAGCCCCAGCATTTT.

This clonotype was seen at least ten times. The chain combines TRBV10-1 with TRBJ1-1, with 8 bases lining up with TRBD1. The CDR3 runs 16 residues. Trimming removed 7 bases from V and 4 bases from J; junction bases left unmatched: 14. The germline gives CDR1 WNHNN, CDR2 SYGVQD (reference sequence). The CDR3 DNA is TGCGCCAGCATCCCTGGACAGGGAGTCTTTGGCACTGAAGCTTTCTTT. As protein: CASIPGQGVFGTEAFF.

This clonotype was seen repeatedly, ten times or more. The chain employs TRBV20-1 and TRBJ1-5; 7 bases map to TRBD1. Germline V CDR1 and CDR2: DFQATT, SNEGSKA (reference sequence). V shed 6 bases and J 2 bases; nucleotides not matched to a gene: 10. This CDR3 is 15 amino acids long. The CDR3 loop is CSAFTDRVGNQPQHF. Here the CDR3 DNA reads TGCAGTGCCTTTACCGACAGGGTTGGCAATCAGCCCCAGCATTTT.

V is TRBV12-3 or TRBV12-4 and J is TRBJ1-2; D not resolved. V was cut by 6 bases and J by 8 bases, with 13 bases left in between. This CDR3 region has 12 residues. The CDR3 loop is CASSRGREGYTF. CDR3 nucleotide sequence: TGTGCCAGCAGCCGCGGACGCGAAGGCTACACCTTC.

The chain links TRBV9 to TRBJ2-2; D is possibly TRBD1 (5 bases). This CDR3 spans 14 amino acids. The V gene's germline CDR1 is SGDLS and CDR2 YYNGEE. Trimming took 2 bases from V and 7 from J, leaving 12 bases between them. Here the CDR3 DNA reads TGTGCCAGCAGCGTTCAGGGATTGGGCGGGGAGCTGTTTTTT. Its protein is CASSVQGLGGELFF.

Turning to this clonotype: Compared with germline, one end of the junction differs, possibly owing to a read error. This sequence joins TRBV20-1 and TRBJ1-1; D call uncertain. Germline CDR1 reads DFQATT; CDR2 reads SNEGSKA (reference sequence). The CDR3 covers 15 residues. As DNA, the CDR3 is TGCAGTGCCAGAGATCGAAGGGAGAAGAACACTGAAGCTTTCTTT. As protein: CSARDRREKNTEAFF.

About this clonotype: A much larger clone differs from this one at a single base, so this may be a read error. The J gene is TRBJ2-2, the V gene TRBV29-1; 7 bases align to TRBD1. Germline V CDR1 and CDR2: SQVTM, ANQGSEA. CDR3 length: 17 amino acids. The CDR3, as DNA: TGCAGCGTTGAAGATACCAGGACAGGAACGAACACCTGGGAGCTGTTTTTT. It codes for CSVEDTRTGTNTWELFF.